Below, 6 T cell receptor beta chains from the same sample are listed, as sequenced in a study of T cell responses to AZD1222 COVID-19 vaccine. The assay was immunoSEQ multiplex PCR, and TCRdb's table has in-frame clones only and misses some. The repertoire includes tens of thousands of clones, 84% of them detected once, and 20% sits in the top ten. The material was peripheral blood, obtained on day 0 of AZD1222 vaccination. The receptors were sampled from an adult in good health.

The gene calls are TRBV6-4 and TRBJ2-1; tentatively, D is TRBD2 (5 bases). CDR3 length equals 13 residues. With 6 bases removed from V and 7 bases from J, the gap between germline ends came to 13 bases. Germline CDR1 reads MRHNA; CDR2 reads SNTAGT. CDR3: CASSSLSGNEQFF. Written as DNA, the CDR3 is TGTGCCAGCAGCTCGTTAAGCGGAAATGAGCAGTTCTTC.

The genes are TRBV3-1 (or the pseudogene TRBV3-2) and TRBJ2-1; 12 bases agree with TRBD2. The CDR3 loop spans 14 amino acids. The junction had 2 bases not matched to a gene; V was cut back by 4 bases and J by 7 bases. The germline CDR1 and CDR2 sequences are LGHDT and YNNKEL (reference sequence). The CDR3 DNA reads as TGTGCCAGCAGCCGACTAGCGGGAGAGAATGAGCAGTTCTTC. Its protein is CASSRLAGENEQFF.

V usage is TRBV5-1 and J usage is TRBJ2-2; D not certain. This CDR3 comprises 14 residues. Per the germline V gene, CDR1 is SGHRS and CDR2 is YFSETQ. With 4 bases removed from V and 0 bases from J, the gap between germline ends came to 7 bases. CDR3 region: CASSVDSNTGELFF. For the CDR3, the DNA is TGCGCCAGCAGCGTGGATTCGAACACCGGGGAGCTGTTTTTT.

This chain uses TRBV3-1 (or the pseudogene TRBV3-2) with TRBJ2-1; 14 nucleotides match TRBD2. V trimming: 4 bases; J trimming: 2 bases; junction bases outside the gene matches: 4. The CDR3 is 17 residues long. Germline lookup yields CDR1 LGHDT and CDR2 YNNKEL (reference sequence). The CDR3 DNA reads TGTGCCAGCAGCCGGGGACTAGCGGGAGATGCCTACAATGAGCAGTTCTTC. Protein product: CASSRGLAGDAYNEQFF.

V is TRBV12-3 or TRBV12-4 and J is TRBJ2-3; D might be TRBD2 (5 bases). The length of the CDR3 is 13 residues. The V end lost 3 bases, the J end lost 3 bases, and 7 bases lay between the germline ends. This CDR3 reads CASSFSGTDTQYF. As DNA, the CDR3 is TGTGCCAGCAGTTTTTCGGGGACAGATACGCAGTATTTT.

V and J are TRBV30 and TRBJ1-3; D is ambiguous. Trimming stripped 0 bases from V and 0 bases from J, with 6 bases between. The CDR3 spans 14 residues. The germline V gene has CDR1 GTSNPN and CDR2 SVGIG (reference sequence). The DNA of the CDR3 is TGTGCCTGGAGTGTGGGCAGCTCTGGAAACACCATATATTTT. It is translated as CAWSVGSSGNTIYF.